A single sample gave rise to the 30 T cell receptor beta chains below, sequenced in a study of cytomegalovirus exposure and HLA in healthy donors. 13 Jbeta primers and 60 Vbeta primers were used for the PCR. The table came from immunoSEQ multiplex PCR; TCRdb's copy has only in-frame clones and leaves some out. The sample has roughly 100,000 clones; 76% are singletons. The sample was PBMCs. The receptors were gathered from a woman younger than 35 in good health and CMV-seropositive.

The chain carries TRBV9 and TRBJ1-2, with 10 bases matching TRBD1. V dropped 4 bases and J dropped 8; count of bases not matched to a gene: 14. The germline V gene has CDR1 SGDLS and CDR2 YYNGEE. The CDR3 has 16 residues. CDR3 nucleotide sequence: TGTGCCAGCAGCCCCCGACCGGGTGGGACAGGGGACGGCTACACCTTC. This encodes CASSPRPGGTGDGYTF.

The rearrangement uses TRBV9 and TRBJ2-1; D is perhaps TRBD1 (6 bases). V lost 4 bases, J lost 9 bases, and 14 bases lay in between. Looked up from germline, CDR1 is SGDLS and CDR2 is YYNGEE. The CDR3 runs to 13 residues. The CDR3 DNA sequence: TGTGCCAGCAGCCCTCCGTCAGGGGCTGAGCAGTTCTTC. Protein sequence: CASSPPSGAEQFF.

This clone was observed a handful of times. V is TRBV7-6 and J is TRBJ2-7; 7 nucleotides agree with TRBD1. After removal of 5 bases from V and 0 bases from J, the junction contained 10 bases not matched to a gene. CDR3 length: 16 residues. CDR1 and CDR2 (germline): SGHVS, FNYEAQ. This CDR3 is CASSLTGAVSSYEQYF. In DNA, the CDR3 is TGTGCCAGCAGCCTAACAGGGGCTGTGAGCTCCTACGAGCAGTACTTC.

V and J are TRBV19 and TRBJ1-1; 10 bases match TRBD1. CDR1 LNHDA and CDR2 SQIVND come from the germline V gene (reference sequence). This CDR3 is 14 amino acids long. J lost 10 bases, V lost 5 bases, and 10 bases had no gene match. CDR3 sequence: CASSWGTGAYGAFF. CDR3 coding DNA: TGTGCCAGTAGTTGGGGGACAGGGGCTTATGGAGCTTTCTTT. The full variable domain, with the rest looked up from reference TRBV19 and TRBJ1-1, is DGGITQSPKYLFRKEGQNVTLSCEQNLNHDAMYWYRQDPGQGLRLIYYSQIVNDFQKGDIAEGYSVSREKKESFPLTVTSAQKNPTAFYLCASSWGTGAYGAFFGQGTRLTVV.

The chain has TRBV15 and TRBJ2-3, with TRBD2 matching 9 bases. The V and J ends lost 1 base and 6 bases, in that order; junction bases with no gene match: 8. Per germline, CDR1 LNHNV and CDR2 YYDKDF (reference sequence). The length of the CDR3 is 16 residues. The CDR3, as DNA: TGTGCCACCAGCAGAGTAAGAGGCGGGGGGGCGGATACGCAGTATTTT. Translation: CATSRVRGGGADTQYF.

This clone was seen a few times. The V and J genes are TRBV10-3 and TRBJ1-6; D unresolved. The germline gives CDR1 ENHRY, CDR2 SYGVKD. V lost 6 bases and J lost 8, with 23 bases in between. The length of the CDR3 is 17 residues. The CDR3 spells CAIRAPRESGIYSPLHF. The CDR3 DNA is TGTGCCATCAGGGCCCCGAGGGAGTCGGGGATCTATTCACCCCTCCACTTT.

V is TRBV5-1 and J is TRBJ2-4; possible D gene TRBD2, 5 bases. Trimming took off 0 bases at V and 3 bases at J, with 13 bases between the two ends. This CDR3 is 16 amino acids long. The germline gives CDR1 SGHRS, CDR2 YFSETQ. CDR3 DNA sequence: TGCGCCAGCAGCTTGGCTCGAGGGATCGGCAAAAACATTCAGTACTTC. Encoded protein: CASSLARGIGKNIQYF.

This chain joins TRBV5-1 and TRBJ2-1; D is undetermined. The CDR3 totals 15 residues. V was clipped by 0 bases and J by 0 bases, with 7 bases between them. The germline V gene has CDR1 SGHRS and CDR2 YFSETQ. CDR3 in amino acids: CASSLGLNSYNEQFF. For the CDR3, the DNA is TGCGCCAGCAGCTTGGGACTTAACTCCTACAATGAGCAGTTCTTC. The variable domain in full, completed from reference TRBV5-1 and TRBJ2-1, reads KAGVTQTPRYLIKTRGQQVTLSCSPISGHRSVSWYQQTPGQGLQFLFEYFSETQRNKGNFPGRFSGRQFSNSRSEMNVSTLELGDSALYLCASSLGLNSYNEQFFGPGTRLTVL.

The rearrangement links TRBV5-1 to TRBJ1-5; 9 bases agree with TRBD1. The CDR3 is 15 amino acids. V dropped 3 bases and J dropped 2; count of bases not matched to a gene: 3. In germline, CDR1 is SGHRS, CDR2 YFSETQ. The DNA for the CDR3 is TGCGCCAGCAGCTCGGGGACAGGGCGCAATCAGCCCCAGCATTTT. It codes for CASSSGTGRNQPQHF.

This clone was seen a handful of times. This chain joins TRBV7-8 and TRBJ1-5; D remains unclear. CDR1 SGHVS and CDR2 FQNEAQ come from the germline V gene. The ends were cut back, 5 bases at V and 6 bases at J, with 8 bases in the middle. This CDR3 spans 12 amino acids. Here the CDR3 DNA reads TGTGCCAGCAGCCTAGGCGGTCAGCCCCAGCATTTT. Protein: CASSLGGQPQHF.

This chain links TRBV5-1 with TRBJ2-2; 14 bases align to TRBD2. The germline V gene encodes CDR1 SGHRS and CDR2 YFSETQ. Trimming cost V 4 bases and J 1 base; bases outside gene matches: 9. The CDR3 runs to 19 residues. This CDR3 reads CASSHRTGLAGENTGELFF. The DNA for the CDR3 is TGCGCCAGCAGCCACCGCACGGGACTAGCGGGGGAGAACACCGGGGAGCTGTTTTTT.

This clone was found once. This rearrangement joins TRBV6-5 to TRBJ1-4; 9 bases line up with TRBD1. Germline V gene sequence: CDR1 MNHEY, CDR2 SVGAGI. The V segment lost 6 bases and the J segment 7 bases; nucleotides outside the gene matches: 9. The CDR3 extends over 15 amino acids. Written as DNA, the CDR3 is TGTGCCAGCAGCCCCCAGGGACAGGGTAGTGAAAAACTGTTTTTT. This encodes CASSPQGQGSEKLFF.

This clone turned up a few times. This chain connects TRBV30 to TRBJ2-7; TRBD2 matches 9 bases. V shed 4 bases, J shed 0 bases, and the junction held 4 bases outside the gene matches. The germline V gene has CDR1 GTSNPN and CDR2 SVGIG (reference sequence). CDR3 size: 14 residues. CDR3 nucleotides: TGTGCCTGGACAAGCGGGGGGAGCTCCTACGAGCAGTACTTC. This encodes CAWTSGGSSYEQYF.

This clone was counted a single time. This chain joins TRBV5-4 and TRBJ2-2; 9 bases line up with TRBD2. There are 16 residues in the CDR3. In germline, CDR1 is SGHNT, CDR2 YYREEE (reference sequence). V lost 0 bases to trimming and J lost 1 base; unmatched junction nucleotides: 1. The CDR3 bases are TGTGCCAGCAGCTTGGGCGGGAGGGTGAACACCGGGGAGCTGTTTTTT. Translating it yields CASSLGGRVNTGELFF.

The chain links TRBV21-1 to TRBJ2-3; TRBD1 was called by the table and not checked on the DNA. TRBV21-1 is a pseudogene segment. This CDR3 is 21 amino acids long. The CDR3 DNA sequence: TGTGCCAGCAGCAAAGAGGGAAGGGGAATGGCTGCGGTTATTAGCACAGATACGCAGTATTTT. This gives the protein CASSKEGRGMAAVISTDTQYF.

This chain uses TRBV7-2 with TRBJ2-7; the D gene is possibly TRBD2 (7 bases). Per the germline V gene, CDR1 is SGHTA and CDR2 is FQGNSA. The CDR3 runs 13 residues. Trimming took off 5 bases at V and 2 bases at J, with 10 bases between the two ends. CDR3 coding DNA: TGTGCCAGCAGCCCGGGGGGCCCCTACGAGCAGTACTTC. Translated, it gives CASSPGGPYEQYF. The variable domain in full, completed from reference TRBV7-2 and TRBJ2-7, reads GAGVSQSPSNKVTEKGKDVELRCDPISGHTALYWYRQSLGQGLEFLIYFQGNSAPDKSGLPSDRFSAERTGGSVSTLTIQRTQQEDSAVYLCASSPGGPYEQYFGPGTRLTVT.

The chain recombines TRBV19 with TRBJ2-1; D is perhaps TRBD1 (5 bases). V lost 3 bases to trimming and J lost 5 bases, with 14 bases between them. The germline V gene has CDR1 LNHDA and CDR2 SQIVND (reference sequence). This CDR3 region has 15 residues. The CDR3 coding sequence is TGTGCCAGTAGTATTAAGGGGATCTTCAACAATGAGCAGTTCTTC. It encodes CASSIKGIFNNEQFF. The complete variable domain, with remaining parts taken from reference TRBV19 and TRBJ2-1, reads DGGITQSPKYLFRKEGQNVTLSCEQNLNHDAMYWYRQDPGQGLRLIYYSQIVNDFQKGDIAEGYSVSREKKESFPLTVTSAQKNPTAFYLCASSIKGIFNNEQFFGPGTRLTVL.

This rearrangement joins TRBV9 to TRBJ2-1, with TRBD2 matching 12 bases. Trimming removed 3 bases from V and 5 bases from J; junction bases left unmatched: 9. CDR1 SGDLS and CDR2 YYNGEE come from the germline V gene. The CDR3 is 17 residues long. CDR3 nucleotide sequence: TGTGCCAGCAGCGCCCACGCGACTAGCGGGAGTCACAATGAGCAGTTCTTC. Amino acids: CASSAHATSGSHNEQFF.

The chain links TRBV5-4 to TRBJ2-7, with D possibly being TRBD1 (6 bases). CDR3 size: 15 residues. Germline values: CDR1 SGHNT, CDR2 YYREEE (reference sequence). The V end lost 1 base, the J end lost 0 bases, and 11 bases lay between the germline ends. The CDR3 sequence: CASSLKGHLSYEQYF. The CDR3 nucleotides read TGTGCCAGCAGCTTGAAGGGACACCTCTCCTACGAGCAGTACTTC. The full variable domain, rest sourced from reference TRBV5-4 and TRBJ2-7, is ETGVTQSPTHLIKTRGQQVTLRCSSQSGHNTVSWYQQALGQGPQFIFQYYREEENGRGNFPPRFSGLQFPNYSSELNVNALELDDSALYLCASSLKGHLSYEQYFGPGTRLTVT.

This rearrangement joins TRBV4-3 to TRBJ2-1; TRBD2 matches at 10 bases. Germline V gives CDR1 LGHNA, CDR2 YSLEER. This CDR3 is 18 amino acids long. The V segment lost 1 base and the J segment 4 bases; nucleotides outside the gene matches: 10. CDR3 loop: CASSQGLSGGGFYNEQFF. The CDR3 DNA reads TGCGCCAGCAGCCAAGGGCTCAGCGGGGGGGGCTTTTACAATGAGCAGTTCTTC.

The CDR3 spells CASSLFYERGLSYNEQFF. CDR3 bases: TGTGCCAGCAGCTTATTTTACGAGCGGGGACTCTCCTACAATGAGCAGTTCTTC. The genes are TRBV7-3 and TRBJ2-1; 7 bases agree with TRBD2. CDR1 and CDR2 from the germline V gene are SGHTA and FQGTGA. The CDR3 has 18 amino acids. The J segment lost 0 bases and the V segment lost 2 bases, leaving 10 bases of the junction unmatched.

V and J are TRBV20-1 and TRBJ2-1, with a weak D call TRBD2 (5 bases). Trimming cost V 5 bases and J 9 bases, with 8 bases left between them. The CDR3 length is 10 residues. CDR1 DFQATT and CDR2 SNEGSKA come from the germline V gene (reference sequence). This CDR3 is CSAREGEQFF. The CDR3 DNA follows: TGCAGTGCTCGCGAGGGTGAGCAGTTCTTC.

The rearrangement links TRBV19 to TRBJ1-5; 7 nucleotides align to TRBD1. V dropped 5 bases and J dropped 3; count of bases not matched to a gene: 4. CDR1 and CDR2 from the germline V gene are LNHDA and SQIVND (reference sequence). The CDR3 is made up of 14 amino acids. CDR3 nucleotides: TGTGCCAGTAGTGTCGGACAGGACAATCAGCCCCAGCATTTT. As protein: CASSVGQDNQPQHF.

The chain carries TRBV4-3 and TRBJ1-2; 11 nucleotides match TRBD1. Germline V CDR1 and CDR2: LGHNA, YSLEER. The CDR3 sequence is 14 residues long. Losses at the gene ends were 4 bases for V and 8 bases for J; bases not matched to a gene: 6. CDR3 in DNA: TGCGCCAGCAGCCCTGGACAGGGGGCTGGAGGCTACACCTTC. Protein product: CASSPGQGAGGYTF.

The V gene is TRBV7-6, the J gene TRBJ1-1; 7 bases fit TRBD1. CDR1 is SGHVS, CDR2 FNYEAQ, per germline. After removal of 5 bases from V and 3 bases from J, the junction contained 21 bases not matched to a gene. This CDR3 has 19 residues. The DNA of the CDR3 is TGTGCCAGCAGCCTTAAAGGACCTACAGGGGTTAATGAGTACACTGAAGCTTTCTTT. Its protein is CASSLKGPTGVNEYTEAFF.

The chain carries TRBV2 and TRBJ1-5; 8 bases align to TRBD1. Germline V CDR1 and CDR2: SNHLY, FYNNEI. The CDR3 extends over 16 amino acids. Trimming at V came to 6 bases and at J to 5 bases, leaving 12 bases not matched to a gene. CDR3 in amino acids: CASRSNRGGRDQPQHF. The CDR3 DNA reads TGTGCCAGCAGATCCAACAGGGGGGGTAGGGATCAGCCCCAGCATTTT. The full variable domain, in which reference TRBV2 and TRBJ1-5 provide the parts outside the CDR3, is EPEVTQTPSHQVTQMGQEVILRCVPISNHLYFYWYRQILGQKVEFLVSFYNNEISEKSEIFDDQFSVERPDGSNFTLKIRSTKLEDSAMYFCASRSNRGGRDQPQHFGDGTRLSIL.

The chain couples TRBV5-4 to TRBJ1-1; D gene unclear. This CDR3 is built from 15 residues. In germline, CDR1 is SGHNT, CDR2 YYREEE (reference sequence). Trimming pared 2 bases from V and 1 base from J, leaving 12 bases between. DNA of the CDR3: TGTGCCAGCAGCTTAGGTCCCACGGGGAACACTGAAGCTTTCTTT. This sequence encodes CASSLGPTGNTEAFF. Variable domain in full (rest from reference TRBV5-4 and TRBJ1-1): ETGVTQSPTHLIKTRGQQVTLRCSSQSGHNTVSWYQQALGQGPQFIFQYYREEENGRGNFPPRFSGLQFPNYSSELNVNALELDDSALYLCASSLGPTGNTEAFFGQGTRLTVV.

V usage is TRBV30 and J usage is TRBJ2-5; 10 bases align to TRBD2. Unmatched junction bases numbered 5, after V lost 5 bases and J lost 5 bases. Per the germline V gene, CDR1 is GTSNPN and CDR2 is SVGIG (reference sequence). The CDR3 sequence is 13 residues long. The CDR3 loop reads CAWQLGLAETQYF. The CDR3 bases are TGTGCCTGGCAATTGGGACTAGCGGAGACCCAGTACTTC.

As to this clone: Its ends do not fully match the called genes, so a read error is possible. This sequence joins TRBV7-8 and TRBJ1-2; TRBD1 matches at 7 bases. Germline CDR1 reads SGHVS; CDR2 reads FQNEAQ. This CDR3 comprises 15 residues. The CDR3 loop reads CASSSRSGTVNGYIF. DNA of the CDR3: TGTGCCAGCAGCTCACGATCCGGGACAGTTAATGGCTACATCTTC.

The chain joins TRBV30 to TRBJ1-1; 7 nucleotides agree with TRBD1. V lost 3 bases to trimming and J lost 6 bases; unmatched junction nucleotides: 16. Germline CDR1 is GTSNPN and CDR2 is SVGIG (reference sequence). This CDR3 has 16 residues. CDR3 amino acids: CAWSLYGTEYIAEAFF. The DNA for the CDR3 is TGTGCCTGGAGCCTTTACGGGACAGAATATATCGCTGAAGCTTTCTTT.